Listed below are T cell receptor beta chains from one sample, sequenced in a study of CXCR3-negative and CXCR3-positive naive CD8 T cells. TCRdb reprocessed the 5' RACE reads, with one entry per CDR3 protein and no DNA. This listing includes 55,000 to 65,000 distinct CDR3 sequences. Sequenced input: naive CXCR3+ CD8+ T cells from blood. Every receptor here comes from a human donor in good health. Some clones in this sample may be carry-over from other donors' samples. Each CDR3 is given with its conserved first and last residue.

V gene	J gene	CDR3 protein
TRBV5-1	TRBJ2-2	CASSLEGTGHPGELFF
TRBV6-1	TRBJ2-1	CASSGYRIAGGDNEQFF
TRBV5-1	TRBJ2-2	CASLDRGASEDPLNTGELFF
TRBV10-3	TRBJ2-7	CATQAIGSYEQYF
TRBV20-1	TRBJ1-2	CSARGRDRRNYGYTF
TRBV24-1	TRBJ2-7	CATCDRGTTYEQYF
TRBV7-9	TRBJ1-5	CASRAGQGADQPQHF
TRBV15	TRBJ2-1	CATSRDYNEQFF
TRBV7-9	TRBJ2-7	CASTERDFYEQYF
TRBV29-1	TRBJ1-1	CSVEAGTEAFF
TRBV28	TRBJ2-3	CASELSDTQYF
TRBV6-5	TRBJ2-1	CASSYHPGPASNEQFF
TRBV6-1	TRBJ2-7	CASSRGTVSSYEQYF
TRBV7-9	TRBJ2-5	CASSSRDRVVSETQYF
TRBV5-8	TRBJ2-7	CASSFRAGGSYEQYF
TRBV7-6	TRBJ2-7	CASSPGPQRGSYEQYF
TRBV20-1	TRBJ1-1	CSASDGQGNTEAFF
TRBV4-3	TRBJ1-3	CASSQDRYSGNTIYF
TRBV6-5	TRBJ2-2	CASSPTNTGELFF
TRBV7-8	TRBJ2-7	CASSLEREGVRVPYEQYF
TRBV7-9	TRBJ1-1	CATLYGDNPVAFF
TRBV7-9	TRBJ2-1	CASSLTGDMTSGSLWNEQFF
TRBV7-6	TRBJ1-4	CASSGLPGRANEKLFF
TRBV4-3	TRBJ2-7	CASSQRPTEGFDEQYF
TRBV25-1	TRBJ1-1	CASETGNTEAFF
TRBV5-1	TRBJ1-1	CASSHRGEGTEAFF
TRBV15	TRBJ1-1	CATSRDYGELNTEAFF
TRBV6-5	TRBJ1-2	CASSPGTVYGYTF
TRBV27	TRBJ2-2	CASSLMTGVVTGELFF
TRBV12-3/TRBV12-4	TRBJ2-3	CASSLVGLTTDTQYF
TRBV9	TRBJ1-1	CASSFAGGLTEAFF
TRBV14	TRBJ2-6	CASSQEIQAGANVLTF
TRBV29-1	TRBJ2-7	CSVELRGSSYEQYF
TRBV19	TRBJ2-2	CASQLTGELFF
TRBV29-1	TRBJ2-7	CSVRPPSSYEQYF
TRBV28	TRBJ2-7	CASSPPDNPSYEQYF
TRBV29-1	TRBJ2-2	CSAVQRYDTGELFF
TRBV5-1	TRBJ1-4	CASSLGTGGTNEKLFF
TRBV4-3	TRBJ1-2	CASSQDRSSDTGYSGGYTF
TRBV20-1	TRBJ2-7	CSADPGQYEFSYEQYF
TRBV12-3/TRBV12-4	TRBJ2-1	CASSLLDRAEEQFF
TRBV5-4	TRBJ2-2	CASSLASETGELFF
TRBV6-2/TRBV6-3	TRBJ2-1	CASSYEDRRNSYNEQFF
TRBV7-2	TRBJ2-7	CASSLGITYEQYF
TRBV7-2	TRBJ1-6	CASSPRTDSYNSPLHF
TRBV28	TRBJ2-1	CASRKTSGVLNEQFF
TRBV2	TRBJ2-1	CASSEDGTGISNEQFF
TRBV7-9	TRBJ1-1	CASSSNRESMNTEAFF
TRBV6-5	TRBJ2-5	CASSRGDRQETQYF
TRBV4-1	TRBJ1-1	CASSSGYFEAFF
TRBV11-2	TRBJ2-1	CASSPWDTAYNEQFF
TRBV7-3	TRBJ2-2	CASSLTPLAGGSTGELFF